The 17 T cell receptor beta chains below were found in one sample sequenced in a study of T cell responses to AZD1222 COVID-19 vaccine. Some clones are missing from TCRdb's copy, which holds only in-frame ones; the method was immunoSEQ multiplex PCR. The sample consists of about 120,000 clones, roughly 93% of them appearing once. Sample: peripheral blood, taken on day 0 of AZD1222 vaccination. These receptors came from an adult in good health.

This chain links TRBV6-5 with TRBJ1-1, with no clear D. CDR3 length equals 15 residues. Trimming left V 4 bases short and J 5 bases short, with 17 bases between. Germline assignment: CDR1 MNHEY and CDR2 SVGAGI. CDR3 region: CASSSIPGVTTEAFF. The CDR3 DNA reads TGTGCCAGCAGTTCCATCCCCGGGGTAACGACTGAAGCTTTCTTT.

The chain employs TRBV19 and TRBJ2-1; 7 bases match TRBD2. CDR3 length: 15 amino acids. J gave up 7 bases and V 9 bases, and 15 bases lay outside the gene matches. Germline loops: CDR1 LNHDA, CDR2 SQIVND (reference sequence). The CDR3 loop is CASLPGGRASNEQFF. The DNA for the CDR3 is TGTGCCAGCCTCCCCGGTGGGAGGGCCTCGAATGAGCAGTTCTTC.

The chain is built from TRBV7-2 and TRBJ1-2, with D tentatively TRBD1 (5 bases). The CDR3 covers 13 residues. V was shortened by 9 bases and J by 7 bases, with 18 bases between the two germline ends. The germline gives CDR1 SGHTA, CDR2 FQGNSA. CDR3 protein: CARSRGGMGGYTF. As DNA, the CDR3 is TGTGCCAGGAGTCGTGGGGGGATGGGTGGCTACACCTTC. The whole variable domain, filled in from reference TRBV7-2 and TRBJ1-2, reads GAGVSQSPSNKVTEKGKDVELRCDPISGHTALYWYRQSLGQGLEFLIYFQGNSAPDKSGLPSDRFSAERTGGSVSTLTIQRTQQEDSAVYLCARSRGGMGGYTFGSGTRLTVV.

This rearrangement joins TRBV6-5 to TRBJ2-5; TRBD2 matches at 10 bases. The germline V gene encodes CDR1 MNHEY and CDR2 SVGAGI. This CDR3 comprises 16 residues. Unmatched junction bases numbered 8, after V lost 2 bases and J lost 5 bases. CDR3 nucleotides: TGTGCCAGCAGTTACCGGGGGTTAGCGGGAGGCGAGACCCAGTACTTC. Translating gives CASSYRGLAGGETQYF.

The V call is TRBV13, the J call TRBJ2-7; 13 nucleotides match TRBD2. After removal of 5 bases from V and 4 bases from J, the junction contained 5 bases not matched to a gene. The germline CDR1 and CDR2 sequences are PRHDT and FYEKMQ (reference sequence). This CDR3 contains 15 residues. CDR3 DNA: TGTGCCAGCAGCATACTAGCGGGAGGGCCGTACGAGCAGTACTTC. Amino acids: CASSILAGGPYEQYF.

The rearrangement links TRBV6-1 to TRBJ1-2, with D perhaps matching TRBD1 (5 bases). The CDR3 totals 18 residues. V gave up 2 bases and J gave up 4 bases, with 23 bases separating them. The germline V gene has CDR1 MNHNS and CDR2 SASEGT. The CDR3 spells CASSERATASYRLYGYTF. CDR3 in DNA: TGTGCCAGCAGTGAAAGGGCGACAGCCTCCTACCGACTCTATGGCTACACCTTC.

The chain carries TRBV27 and TRBJ2-7; 8 bases agree with TRBD1. Germline lookup yields CDR1 MNHEY and CDR2 SMNVEV (reference sequence). After removal of 3 bases from V and 3 bases from J, the junction contained 4 bases not matched to a gene. The length of the CDR3 is 14 residues. The CDR3 DNA reads as TGTGCCAGCAGTTTCCGGGACAGGCTCTACGAGCAGTACTTC. Residues: CASSFRDRLYEQYF.

The V call is TRBV28, the J call TRBJ1-6; weak D call: TRBD1 (6 bases). V shed 6 bases and J shed 7 bases, with 25 bases lying between them. CDR3 length: 18 amino acids. Germline V lookup: CDR1 MDHEN, CDR2 SYDVKM. The CDR3 region is CASSPVGEQGRRNSPLHF. In DNA, the CDR3 is TGTGCCAGCAGCCCCGTAGGGGAACAGGGAAGGAGAAATTCACCCCTCCACTTT.

This clone was seen a single time. The CDR3 sequence is CSASTAGIPDLQPQHF. CDR3 bases: TGCAGTGCCAGTACTGCAGGGATCCCCGATCTTCAGCCCCAGCATTTT. The chain employs TRBV20-1 and TRBJ1-5; D possibly corresponds to TRBD1 (5 bases). This CDR3 has 16 residues. Germline lookup yields CDR1 DFQATT and CDR2 SNEGSKA (reference sequence). Trimming stripped 6 bases from V and 6 bases from J, with 24 bases between.

Written as DNA, the CDR3 is TGCGCCAGCAGCCCAGGGACTAGCGGGAGTGGAGATACGCAGTATTTT. Encoded protein: CASSPGTSGSGDTQYF. V gene TRBV5-1 combines with J gene TRBJ2-3; 14 positions agree with TRBD2. The CDR3 is 16 amino acids. With 4 bases clipped from V and 5 bases from J, the junction kept 6 bases outside the gene matches. The germline V gene encodes CDR1 SGHRS and CDR2 YFSETQ. The full variable domain, its missing parts supplied by reference TRBV5-1 and TRBJ2-3, is KAGVTQTPRYLIKTRGQQVTLSCSPISGHRSVSWYQQTPGQGLQFLFEYFSETQRNKGNFPGRFSGRQFSNSRSEMNVSTLELGDSALYLCASSPGTSGSGDTQYFGPGTRLTVL.

V gene TRBV19 combines with J gene TRBJ2-1; 12 positions agree with TRBD2. The CDR3 runs to 14 residues. CDR1 and CDR2 from the germline V gene are LNHDA and SQIVND (reference sequence). V dropped 5 bases and J dropped 9; count of bases not matched to a gene: 5. The CDR3 sequence: CASSATSGSAEQFF. In DNA form, the CDR3 reads TGTGCCAGTAGTGCGACTAGCGGGAGCGCTGAGCAGTTCTTC. The full variable domain, with the rest looked up from reference TRBV19 and TRBJ2-1, is DGGITQSPKYLFRKEGQNVTLSCEQNLNHDAMYWYRQDPGQGLRLIYYSQIVNDFQKGDIAEGYSVSREKKESFPLTVTSAQKNPTAFYLCASSATSGSAEQFFGPGTRLTVL.

The chain links TRBV28 to TRBJ1-1; TRBD1 is a possible D gene (6 bases). The V gene's germline CDR1 is MDHEN and CDR2 SYDVKM. The CDR3 covers 15 residues. V was pared by 6 bases and J by 1 base, with 15 bases between. The DNA for the CDR3 is TGTGCCAGCAGGTGGGGGGGCAGGACGAACACTGAAGCTTTCTTT. Its translation: CASRWGGRTNTEAFF.

The chain joins TRBV2 to TRBJ2-1; TRBD2 aligns across 8 bases. The CDR3 runs to 14 residues. Per the germline V gene, CDR1 is SNHLY and CDR2 is FYNNEI. Unmatched junction bases numbered 11, after V lost 7 bases and J lost 9 bases. CDR3 sequence: CASTQGLVNGEQFF. The CDR3 coding sequence is TGTGCCAGCACCCAGGGACTAGTAAACGGTGAGCAGTTCTTC.

This chain joins TRBV20-1 and TRBJ1-3; D gene unclear. CDR1 is DFQATT and CDR2 is SNEGSKA in the germline V gene (reference sequence). This CDR3 has 15 residues. Trimming took 3 bases from V and 5 from J, leaving 17 bases between them. CDR3 residues: CSASPFSSSRNTIYF. In DNA form, the CDR3 reads TGCAGTGCTAGTCCTTTTTCAAGTTCCCGAAACACCATATATTTT.

The chain couples TRBV6-6 to TRBJ1-1; D uncertain. The V gene's germline CDR1 is MNHNY and CDR2 SVGAGI (reference sequence). Trimming left V 0 bases short and J 1 base short, with 6 bases between. The CDR3 has 14 amino acids. CDR3 sequence: CASSYSLQNTEAFF. The CDR3 DNA reads TGTGCCAGCAGTTACTCGCTGCAGAACACTGAAGCTTTCTTT.

This rearrangement joins TRBV28 to TRBJ1-2; no firm D call. This CDR3 has 11 residues. The germline gives CDR1 MDHEN, CDR2 SYDVKM. Trimming pared 6 bases from V and 8 bases from J, leaving 10 bases between. The CDR3 reads CASRGKAGYTF. The CDR3 bases are TGTGCCAGCAGAGGGAAGGCGGGCTACACCTTC.

The CDR3 loop is CASSPTGSYGYTF. CDR3 DNA sequence: TGTGCCAGTAGTCCTACAGGGAGCTATGGCTACACCTTC. This rearrangement joins TRBV19 to TRBJ1-2, with D tentatively TRBD1 (6 bases). Trimming took off 5 bases at V and 4 bases at J, with 11 bases between the two ends. Germline values: CDR1 LNHDA, CDR2 SQIVND (reference sequence). The CDR3 sequence is 13 residues long.